This TCR beta chain was identified during a study of OX40 agonist ivuxolimab in advanced cancers. General notes on the study: Ivuxolimab was an agonistic, fully human IgG2 monoclonal antibody directed against OX40 (CD134), a costimulatory receptor. The dose-escalation cohort was about 83% male with a mean age of about 60 years, ranging from 23 to 79. Among the roughly 52 dose-escalation patients, around 19 had hepatocellular carcinoma, 15 or so melanoma, 9 renal cell carcinoma and 9 head and neck cancer. Intravenous ivuxolimab was administered to patients every 2 weeks at six dose levels: 0.01, 0.1, 0.3, 1.5, 3 and 10 mg/kg. Three dose-escalation patients achieved partial responses, one with hepatocellular carcinoma and two with cutaneous melanoma. Patients were allowed to have had prior anti-PD-1, anti-PD-L1 or anti-CTLA-4 therapy, and roughly two fifths of the dose-escalation patients had been treated with checkpoint inhibitors. The paper describes the monotherapy dose-escalation part (N of about 54 patients) of the phase I trial of ivuxolimab. The point of sequencing TCRbeta in the periphery was to test whether ivuxolimab changed TCR sequence diversity and drove clonal T-cell expansion. Results and caveats for the whole study, not just this receptor: Antigen specificity was not determined for the clonally expanded peripheral T cells. After ivuxolimab, more expanded clones were found on average in CD8+ T cells than in CD4+ T cells. In partial responders in the 0.1-3.0 mg/kg groups, normalized peripheral clonal expansion was found to be among the lowest, especially among CD8+ T cells. At doses of 0.1 to 3.0 mg/kg, clonal expansion of both CD4+ and CD8+ blood T cells was observed from baseline to week 6. Low levels of normalized T-cell clonal expansion were also shown by some nonresponding patients.

CDR1 SGHAT and CDR2 FQNNGV were looked up in the germline V gene. V trim: 5 bases; J trim: 12 bases; unmatched bases: 9. The CDR3 covers 12 residues, taking in both the cysteine and the phenylalanine. This entry keeps only the CDR3 DNA: 36 bases, framed from base 1. For sequencing of the TCRbeta CDR3 region, genomic DNA was extracted from the sorted cells. The immunoSEQ Assay was used for sequencing of TCRbeta CDR3 regions. In TCRdb, the immuneACCESS table is reduced to in-frame sequences with V and J assigned. These tables do not hold every clone; where another copy was compared, an unresolved V gene accounts for under half, and the others remain unexplained. The sample table lists about 73,000 clones, around 86% of them with a count of one. Roughly 0.64% of the sample goes to the ten largest clones. Patients with a history of autoimmune disease or receiving systemic immunosuppression were excluded from the trial. Peripheral blood for TCR sequencing was collected from all dose cohorts at baseline, on cycle 4 day 1, and on cycle 7 day 1. The samples were drawn from a first-in-human, open-label, multicenter phase I dose-escalation trial of ivuxolimab. The trial enrolled adults with locally advanced or metastatic head and neck squamous cell, hepatocellular, melanoma or renal cell carcinoma. Before TCR sequencing, CD4+ T cells and CD8+ T cells were sorted from peripheral blood as separate populations.

As concerns this clone: It has no known antigen specificity. Base qualities are not at hand, and no much larger clone is one base apart.

Material: CD4+ or CD8+ T cells sorted from blood, obtained in a trial of the OX40 agonist ivuxolimab. Recombination linked TRBV11-2 to TRBJ1-1, and 7 junctional nucleotides match TRBD1. The TCR comes from an adult with an advanced solid tumor such as melanoma, head and neck, liver or kidney cancer. The CDR3 in this case is CASSPTGQSTFF. The base sequence is TGTGCCAGCAGCCCGACGGGACAGAGTACTTTCTTT.